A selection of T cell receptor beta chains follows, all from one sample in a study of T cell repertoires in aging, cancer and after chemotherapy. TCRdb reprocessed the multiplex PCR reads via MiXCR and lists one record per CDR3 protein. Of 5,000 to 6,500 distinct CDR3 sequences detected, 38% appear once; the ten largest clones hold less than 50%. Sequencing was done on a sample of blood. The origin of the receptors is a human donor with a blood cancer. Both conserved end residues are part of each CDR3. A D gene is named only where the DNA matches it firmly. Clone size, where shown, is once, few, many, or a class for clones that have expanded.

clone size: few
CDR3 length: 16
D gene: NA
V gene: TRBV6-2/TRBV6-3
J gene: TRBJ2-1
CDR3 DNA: TGTGCCAGCAGGACCTCGACTAGACCGCTTTTGAATGAGCAGTTCTTC
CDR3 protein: CASRTSTRPLLNEQFF

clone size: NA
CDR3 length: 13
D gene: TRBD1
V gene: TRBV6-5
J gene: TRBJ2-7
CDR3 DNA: TGTGCCAGCAGTTATGCCAGGGGGTACGAGCAGTACTTC
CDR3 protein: CASSYARGYEQYF

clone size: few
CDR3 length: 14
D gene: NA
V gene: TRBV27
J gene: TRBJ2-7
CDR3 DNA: TGTGCCAGCAGTTTATCGGGGGGGCTCTACGAGCAGTACTTC
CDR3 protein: CASSLSGGLYEQYF

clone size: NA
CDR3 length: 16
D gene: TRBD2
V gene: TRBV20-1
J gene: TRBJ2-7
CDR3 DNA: TGCAGTGCTAGAAAGGGGACTAGCGTTCTATCCTACGAGCAGTACTTC
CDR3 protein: CSARKGTSVLSYEQYF

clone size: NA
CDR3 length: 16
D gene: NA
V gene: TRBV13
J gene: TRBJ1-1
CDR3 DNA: TGTGCCAGCAGCTTAGGGGCAATAGGCAGGAACACTGAAGCTTTCTTT
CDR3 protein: CASSLGAIGRNTEAFF

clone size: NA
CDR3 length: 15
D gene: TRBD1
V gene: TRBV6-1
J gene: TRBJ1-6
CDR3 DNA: TGTGCCAGCAGTTTCGGCAGGGGGGTTAATTCACCCCTCCACTTT
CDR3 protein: CASSFGRGVNSPLHF

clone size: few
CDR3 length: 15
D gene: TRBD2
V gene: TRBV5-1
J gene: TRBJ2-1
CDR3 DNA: TGCGCCAGCAGCACGACTAGCGGGGACTACAATGAGCAGTTCTTC
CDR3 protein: CASSTTSGDYNEQFF

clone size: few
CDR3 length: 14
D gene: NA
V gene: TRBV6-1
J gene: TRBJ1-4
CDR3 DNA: TGTGCCAGCAGTGAAGATTGGTTTAATGAAAAACTGTTTTTT
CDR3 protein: CASSEDWFNEKLFF

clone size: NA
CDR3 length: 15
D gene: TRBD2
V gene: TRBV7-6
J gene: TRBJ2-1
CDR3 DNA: TGTGCCAGCAGCACGGGACTAGCGGGAGGGAATGAGCAGTTCTTC
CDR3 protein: CASSTGLAGGNEQFF

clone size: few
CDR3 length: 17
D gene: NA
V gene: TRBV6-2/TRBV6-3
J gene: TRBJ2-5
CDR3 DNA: TGTGCCAGCAGTAGCATGCTAGGCCGGGGGGCGTGGGAGACCCAGTACTTC
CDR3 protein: CASSSMLGRGAWETQYF

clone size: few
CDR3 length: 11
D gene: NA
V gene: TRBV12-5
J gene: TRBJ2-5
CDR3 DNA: TGTGCTAGTGGTTTGGGAGAGACCCAGTACTTC
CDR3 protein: CASGLGETQYF

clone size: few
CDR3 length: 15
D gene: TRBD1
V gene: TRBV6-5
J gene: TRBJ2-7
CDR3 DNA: TGTGCCAGCAGTCCGAGACAGGGCTGGGCCTACGAGCAGTACTTC
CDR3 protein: CASSPRQGWAYEQYF

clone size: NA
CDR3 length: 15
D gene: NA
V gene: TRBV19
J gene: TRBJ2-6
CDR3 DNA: TGTGCCAGTAGTACGGGACGGACTGGGGCCAACGTCCTGACTTTC
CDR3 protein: CASSTGRTGANVLTF

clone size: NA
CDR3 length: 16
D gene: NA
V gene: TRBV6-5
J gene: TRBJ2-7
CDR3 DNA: TGTGCCAGCAGTTACTCCGATTCTTCCACCCCCTACGAGCAGTACTTC
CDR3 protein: CASSYSDSSTPYEQYF

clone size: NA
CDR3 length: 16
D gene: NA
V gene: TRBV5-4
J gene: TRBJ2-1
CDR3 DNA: TGTGCCAGCAGCAAAGACAACCGGGCCTCAGCCCTTGAGCAGTTCTTC
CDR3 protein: CASSKDNRASALEQFF

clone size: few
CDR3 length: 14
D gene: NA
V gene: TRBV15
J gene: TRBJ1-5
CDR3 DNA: TGTGCCACCAGCAGAGGTGGGTCCAATCAGCCCCAGCATTTT
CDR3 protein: CATSRGGSNQPQHF

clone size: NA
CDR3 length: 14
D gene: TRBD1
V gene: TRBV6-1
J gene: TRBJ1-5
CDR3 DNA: TGTGCCAGCATAAGCGACAGGGGGTGGGAGCCCCAGCATTTT
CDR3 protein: CASISDRGWEPQHF

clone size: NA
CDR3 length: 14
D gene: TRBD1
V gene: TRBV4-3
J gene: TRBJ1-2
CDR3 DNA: TGCGCCAGCAGCCAAGTGGACAGGCTGGGGGGCTACACCTTC
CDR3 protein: CASSQVDRLGGYTF

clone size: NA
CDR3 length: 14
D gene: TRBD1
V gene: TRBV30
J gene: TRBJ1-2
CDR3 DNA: TGTGCCTGGAGTTCTGGACAGGGCCCAAATGGCTACACCTTC
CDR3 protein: CAWSSGQGPNGYTF

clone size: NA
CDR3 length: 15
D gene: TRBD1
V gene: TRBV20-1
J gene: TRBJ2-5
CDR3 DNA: TGCAGTGCTCCCCGGGACAGGGGGAGCCAAGAGACCCAGTACTTC
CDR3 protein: CSAPRDRGSQETQYF

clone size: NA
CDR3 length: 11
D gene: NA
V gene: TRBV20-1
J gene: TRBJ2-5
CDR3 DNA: TGCAGTGCTGGGGGTAGTGAGACCCAGTACTTC
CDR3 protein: CSAGGSETQYF

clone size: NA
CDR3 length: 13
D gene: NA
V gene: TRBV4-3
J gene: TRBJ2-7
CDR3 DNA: TGCGCCAGCAGCCAAGATTTTGGGGGCGAGCAGTACTTC
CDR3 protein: CASSQDFGGEQYF

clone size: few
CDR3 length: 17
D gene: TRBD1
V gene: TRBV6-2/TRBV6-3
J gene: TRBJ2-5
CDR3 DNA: TGTGCCAGCACCGGCGGGCCGGACAGGGTTTCACAAGAGACCCAGTACTTC
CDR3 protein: CASTGGPDRVSQETQYF

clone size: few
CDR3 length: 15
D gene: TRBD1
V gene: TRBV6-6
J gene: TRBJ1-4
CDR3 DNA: TGTGCCAGCAGTTCAACGACAGGGACAGGGGAAAAACTGTTTTTT
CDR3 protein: CASSSTTGTGEKLFF

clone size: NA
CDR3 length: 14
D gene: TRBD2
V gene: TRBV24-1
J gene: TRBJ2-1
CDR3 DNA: TGTGCCACCAGTAGCGGGAGGGGAAGCAATGAGCAGTTCTTC
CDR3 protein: CATSSGRGSNEQFF

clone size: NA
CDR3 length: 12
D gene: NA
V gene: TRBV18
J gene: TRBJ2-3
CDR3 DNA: TGTGCCAGCTCACCAGTGGCAGATACGCAGTATTTT
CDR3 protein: CASSPVADTQYF

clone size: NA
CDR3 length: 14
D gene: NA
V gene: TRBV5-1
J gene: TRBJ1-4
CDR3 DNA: TGCGCCAGCAGCAAGGGGACAACTAATGAAAAACTGTTTTTT
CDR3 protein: CASSKGTTNEKLFF

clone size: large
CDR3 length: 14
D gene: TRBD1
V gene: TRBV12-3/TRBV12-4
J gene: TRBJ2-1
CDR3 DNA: TGTGCCAGCAGTTTATGGGACAGGGCCAATGAGCAGTTCTTC
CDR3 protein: CASSLWDRANEQFF

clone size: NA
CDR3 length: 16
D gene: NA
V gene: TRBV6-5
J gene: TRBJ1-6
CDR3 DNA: TGTGCCAGCAGTTACTCGAAAGGGGGGGGAGCGTCACCCCTCCACTTT
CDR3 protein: CASSYSKGGGASPLHF

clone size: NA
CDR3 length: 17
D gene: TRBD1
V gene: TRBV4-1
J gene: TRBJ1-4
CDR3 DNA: TGCGCCAGCAGCCAGGGACAGGGGGCAAGAACTAATGAAAAACTGTTTTTT
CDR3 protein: CASSQGQGARTNEKLFF

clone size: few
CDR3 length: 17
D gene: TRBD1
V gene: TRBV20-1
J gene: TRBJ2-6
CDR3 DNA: TGCAGTGCTAGGTCGACAGGGAGCTCCGCTGGGGCCAACGTCCTGACTTTC
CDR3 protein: CSARSTGSSAGANVLTF

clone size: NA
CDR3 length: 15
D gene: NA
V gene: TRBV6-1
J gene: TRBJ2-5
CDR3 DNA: TGTGCCAGCAGTGCCTGGGGCGGAGGTTCGGAGACCCAGTACTTC
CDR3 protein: CASSAWGGGSETQYF

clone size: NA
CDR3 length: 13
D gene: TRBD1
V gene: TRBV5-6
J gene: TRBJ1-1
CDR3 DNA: TGCGCCAGCAGCCCAGACGACAGGGCCCCCCCTCACTTT
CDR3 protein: CASSPDDRAPPHF

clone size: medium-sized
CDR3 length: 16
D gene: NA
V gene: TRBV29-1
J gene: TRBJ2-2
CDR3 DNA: TGCAGCGTTGCCCCACTGGGGGGAGTTGACACCGGGGAGCTGTTTTTT
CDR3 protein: CSVAPLGGVDTGELFF

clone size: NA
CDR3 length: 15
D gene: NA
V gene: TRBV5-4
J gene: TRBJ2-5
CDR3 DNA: TGTGCCAGCAGCCCAGGACAGTCCCTCGGGGAGACCCAGTACTTC
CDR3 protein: CASSPGQSLGETQYF

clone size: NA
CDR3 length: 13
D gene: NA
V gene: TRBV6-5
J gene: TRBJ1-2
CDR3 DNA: TGTGCCAGCAGTGACGGTGAAAACTATGGCTACACCTTC
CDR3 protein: CASSDGENYGYTF

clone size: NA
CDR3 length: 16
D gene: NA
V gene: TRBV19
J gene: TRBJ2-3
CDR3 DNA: TGTGCCAGTAGTATAGCAGGTGGCTCCCCTTCGGATACGCAGTATTTT
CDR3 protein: CASSIAGGSPSDTQYF

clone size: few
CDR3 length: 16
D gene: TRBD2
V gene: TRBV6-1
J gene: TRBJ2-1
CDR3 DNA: TGTGCCAGCATTGGGACTAGCGGAGTTCCAGTCGGTGAGCAGTTCTTC
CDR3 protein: CASIGTSGVPVGEQFF

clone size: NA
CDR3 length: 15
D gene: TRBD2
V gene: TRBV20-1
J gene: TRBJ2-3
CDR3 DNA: TGCAGTGCTAGACGGGGGGAGCAGCCCACAGATACGCAGTATTTT
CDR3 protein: CSARRGEQPTDTQYF

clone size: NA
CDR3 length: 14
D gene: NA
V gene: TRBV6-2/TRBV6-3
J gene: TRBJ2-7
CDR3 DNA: TGTGCCAGCAAACGTAGCGGTCCTAGGGACGAGCAGTACTTC
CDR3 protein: CASKRSGPRDEQYF

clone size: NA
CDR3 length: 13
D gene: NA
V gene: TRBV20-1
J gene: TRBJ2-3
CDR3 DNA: TGCAGTGCTGTGGGGTCCCGTACAGATACGCAGTATTTT
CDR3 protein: CSAVGSRTDTQYF

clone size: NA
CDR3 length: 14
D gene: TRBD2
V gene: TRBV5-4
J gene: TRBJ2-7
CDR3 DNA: TGTGCCAGCAGCTTGACGGGAGGGACCTACGAGCAGTACTTC
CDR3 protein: CASSLTGGTYEQYF

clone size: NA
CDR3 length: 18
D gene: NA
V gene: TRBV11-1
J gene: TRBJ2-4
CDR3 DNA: TGTGCCAGCAGCGCCCCCCCACCAATGCAGGGGGGAAAAAACATTCAGTACTTC
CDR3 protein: CASSAPPPMQGGKNIQYF

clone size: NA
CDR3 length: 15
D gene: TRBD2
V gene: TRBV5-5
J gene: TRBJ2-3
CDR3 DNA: TGTGCCAGCAGCCGACTAGCGGGAGTAGGCGATACGCAGTATTTT
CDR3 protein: CASSRLAGVGDTQYF

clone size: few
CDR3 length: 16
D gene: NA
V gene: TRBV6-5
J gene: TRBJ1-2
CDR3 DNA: TGTGCCAGCAGTACGCGGGGGAGGGAGGGGTCCTATGGCTACACCTTC
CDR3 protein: CASSTRGREGSYGYTF

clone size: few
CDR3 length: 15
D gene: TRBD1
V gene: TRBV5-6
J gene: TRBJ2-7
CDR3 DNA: TGTGCCAGCAGCGGACTGGACAGGGGGGCCCACGAGCAGTACTTC
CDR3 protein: CASSGLDRGAHEQYF

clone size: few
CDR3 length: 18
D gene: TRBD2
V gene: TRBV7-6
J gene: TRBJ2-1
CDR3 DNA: TGTGCCAGCACCCTCCTGTTCGGGACTAGCAGAAACTACAATGAGCAGTTCTTC
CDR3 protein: CASTLLFGTSRNYNEQFF

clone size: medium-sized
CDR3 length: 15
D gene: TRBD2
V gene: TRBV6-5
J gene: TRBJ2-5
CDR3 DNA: TGTGCCAGCAGTTACTCGACTAGCGGGAGAGAGACCCAGTACTTC
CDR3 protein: CASSYSTSGRETQYF

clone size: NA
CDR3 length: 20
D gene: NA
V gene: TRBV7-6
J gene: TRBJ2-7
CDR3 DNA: TGTGCCAGCAGCTTACAGCCCCCGTACCGGGACCCACATCAAGTCTACGAGCAGTACTTC
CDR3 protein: CASSLQPPYRDPHQVYEQYF

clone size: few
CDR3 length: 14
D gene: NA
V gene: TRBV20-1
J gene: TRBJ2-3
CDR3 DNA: TGCAGTGCTAGAGACATCCGAGGGACGGATACGCAGTATTTT
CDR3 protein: CSARDIRGTDTQYF

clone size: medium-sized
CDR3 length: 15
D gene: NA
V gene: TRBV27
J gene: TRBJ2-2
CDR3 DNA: TGTGCCAGCAGTTTGGGCGGGGTAAACACCGGGGAGCTGTTTTTT
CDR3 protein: CASSLGGVNTGELFF

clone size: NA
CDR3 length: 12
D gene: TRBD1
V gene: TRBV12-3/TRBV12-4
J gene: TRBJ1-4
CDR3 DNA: TGTGCCAGCAGCCAGGGGGGCGTAAAACTGTTTTTT
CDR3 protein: CASSQGGVKLFF

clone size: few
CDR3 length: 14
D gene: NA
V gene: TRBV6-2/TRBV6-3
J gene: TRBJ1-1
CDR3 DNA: TGTGCCAGCCTCCGGACAGCGATGAACACTGAAGCTTTCTTT
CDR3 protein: CASLRTAMNTEAFF